These T cell receptor beta chains were read from a single sample in a study of OX40 agonist ivuxolimab in advanced cancers. Sequenced by immunoSEQ multiplex PCR; TCRdb stores in-frame clones only, minus some. There are some 84,000 clones in the sample; about 91% occur only once, and 0.15% to 0.2% lies in the top ten. This material consisted of CD4+ or CD8+ T cells sorted from blood, taken in a trial of the OX40 agonist ivuxolimab. These receptors came from an adult with an advanced solid tumor such as melanoma, head and neck, liver or kidney cancer. The CDR3 runs from the conserved cysteine through the conserved F or W. The D gene is left open where the match is weak. A clone size is listed for some rows: how often the clone was seen (once, few, many), or a class if it is expanded.

TRBV28	TRBJ2-5	-	TRBD2	TGTGCCAGCAGTTTATCCTCTAGCGGGGGCAGAGAGACCCAGTACTTC	CASSLSSSGGRETQYF
TRBV5-6	TRBJ1-3	-	-	TGTGCCAGCAGCGGAGCTACCAGGGCTGGAAACACCATATATTTT	CASSGATRAGNTIYF
TRBV11-2	TRBJ2-2	once	-	TGTGCCAGCAGACGAACACGGGACACCGGGGAGCTGTTTTTT	CASRRTRDTGELFF
TRBV5-5	TRBJ1-2	-	-	TGTGCCAGCAGCTTGTCGACAGGAACAACCTTTACCCTTTATGGCTACACCTTC	CASSLSTGTTFTLYGYTF
TRBV7-2	TRBJ2-1	-	TRBD2	TGTGCCAGCCTTCTTTTAGCGGGAAGGGCTGAGCAGTTCTTC	CASLLLAGRAEQFF
TRBV12-5	TRBJ2-3	-	TRBD1	TGTGCTAGTGGTTCAGGGGGAGATACGCAGTATTTT	CASGSGGDTQYF
TRBV7-2	TRBJ2-7	-	TRBD1	TGTGCCAGCAGCTTAGGGGGACAGGTGGCCTACGAGCAGTACTTC	CASSLGGQVAYEQYF
TRBV4-2	TRBJ2-2	-	TRBD1	TGTGCCAGCAGACGTGCCGGGACAGGGGTTACCGGGGAGCTGTTTTTT	CASRRAGTGVTGELFF
TRBV28	TRBJ2-7	-	TRBD2	TGTGCCAGCAGTTTATCTCCGGGAGGGGCCTACGAGCAGTACTTC	CASSLSPGGAYEQYF
TRBV9	TRBJ2-1	-	TRBD2	TGTGCCAGCAGCCTACGGGCCCTAGCGGGGACCAATGAGCAGTTCTTC	CASSLRALAGTNEQFF
TRBV15	TRBJ1-2	-	-	TGTGCCACCAGCAGAGAGGGCGGGGGGAGCTATGGCTACACCTTC	CATSREGGGSYGYTF
TRBV7-9	TRBJ2-1	few	TRBD2	TGTGCCAGCAGATCCCTTAAGCGGGAAGGGTCCTACAATGAGCAGTTCTTC	CASRSLKREGSYNEQFF
TRBV28	TRBJ2-7	-	TRBD1	TGTGCCAGCAGTTGGCACGACAGGGGTGGTGAGCAGTACTTC	CASSWHDRGGEQYF
TRBV28	TRBJ1-6	-	TRBD1	TGTGCCAGCAGTTCCGGACAGGGGATGGGCTATAATTCACCCCTCCACTTT	CASSSGQGMGYNSPLHF
TRBV6-5	TRBJ2-5	-	-	TGTGCCAGCAGTTATATGGGACCACAGTACTTC	CASSYMGPQYF
TRBV30	TRBJ1-3	-	TRBD1	TGTGCCTGGAGTGCAGGGGGAGGATACACCATATATTTT	CAWSAGGGYTIYF
TRBV5-4	TRBJ2-5	-	-	TGTGCCAGCAGTAATTTACAGGGAGGGGGAGAGACCCAGTACTTC	CASSNLQGGGETQYF
TRBV28	TRBJ1-1	once	-	TGTGCCAGCAGTTTCTGGGGAGGAAAAGACGGATCGAACACTGAAGCTTTCTTT	CASSFWGGKDGSNTEAFF
TRBV6-4	TRBJ2-1	-	-	TGTGCCAGCAGTGACTCATGGGGCAACAATGAGCAGTTCTTC	CASSDSWGNNEQFF
TRBV9	TRBJ2-3	-	TRBD2	TGTGCCAGCAGCGTAGGGGAGGGCCCGCAGTATTTT	CASSVGEGPQYF
TRBV7-8	TRBJ1-2	-	-	TGTGCCAGCAGCTTAGATCCGGGACGGGGATATGGCTACACCTTC	CASSLDPGRGYGYTF
TRBV19	TRBJ2-5	-	-	TGTGCCAGCGCTGGCAGGGATCCCCTGGAGACCCAGTACTTC	CASAGRDPLETQYF
TRBV5-1	TRBJ2-3	few	TRBD1	TGCGCCAGCAGCTTCTCGCCTCAAACCCGGGACAGGGTGTTTACGGCCACAGATACGCAGTATTTT	CASSFSPQTRDRVFTATDTQYF
TRBV5-1	TRBJ2-1	-	-	TGCGCCAGCAGTTGGCCAAGGGATGAGCAGTTCTTC	CASSWPRDEQFF
TRBV5-1	TRBJ2-1	-	-	TGCGCCAGCTGCCCGGGTCACGCTAAATCCTACAATGAGCAGTTCTTC	CASCPGHAKSYNEQFF
TRBV19	TRBJ2-1	-	-	TGTGCCAGTAGGCGGACTGGCCAGGGTAGAGAGCAGTTCTTC	CASRRTGQGREQFF
TRBV5-6	TRBJ1-2	-	TRBD1	TGTGCCAGCAGACCCAGGACAGGGCAAGGCTATGGCTACACCTTC	CASRPRTGQGYGYTF
TRBV27	TRBJ1-1	once	-	TGTGCCAGCAGTTTATCCCGTAACACTGAAGCTTTCTTT	CASSLSRNTEAFF
TRBV5-1	TRBJ2-5	-	-	TGCGCCAGCAGCTTGACACCTACAGCAGAAGAGACCCAGTACTTC	CASSLTPTAEETQYF
TRBV2	TRBJ1-1	-	TRBD1	TGTGCCAGCAGGTGGGACAGGCAGAACACTGAAGCTTTCTTT	CASRWDRQNTEAFF
TRBV11-3	TRBJ2-1	few	TRBD2	TGTGCCAGCAGCACAGGAGCGGGAGCTAGCGGGGGTTCGCGGTACAATGAGCAGTTCTTC	CASSTGAGASGGSRYNEQFF
TRBV9	TRBJ2-7	-	TRBD1	TGTGCCAGCAGCGTAGGTGGAGGACAGGGGGTTTACGAGCAGTACTTC	CASSVGGGQGVYEQYF
TRBV6-5	TRBJ2-1	-	-	TGTGCCAGCAGGCCTGGACGGAACTCCTACAATGAGCAGTTCTTC	CASRPGRNSYNEQFF